Each of the 30 T cell receptor beta chains below was sequenced from the same sample in a study of siplizumab effects on memory and regulatory T cells. Data came from immunoSEQ multiplex PCR; TCRdb stores just in-frame clones and leaves some out. The sample shows approximately 50,000 clones, approximately 93% of them seen only once. The sample taken for sequencing was CD8+ T cells sorted from blood. Receptors were obtained from a human donor in good health.

This chain links TRBV2 with TRBJ2-7; weak D call: TRBD2 (6 bases). V shed 10 bases and J shed 6 bases, with 16 bases lying between them. Germline CDR1 is SNHLY and CDR2 is FYNNEI. This CDR3 contains 12 residues. CDR3 in DNA: TGTGCCACATACCGCGGGACCTCCGAGCAGTACTTC. This encodes CATYRGTSEQYF.

The sample holds one count of this clone. The chain combines TRBV15 with TRBJ1-1; D might be TRBD1 (5 bases). Per germline, CDR1 LNHNV and CDR2 YYDKDF (reference sequence). V was cut by 2 bases and J by 0 bases, with 10 bases left in between. The CDR3 has 15 amino acids. This CDR3 is CATSRRGVMNTEAFF. CDR3 in DNA: TGTGCCACCAGCAGACGGGGGGTAATGAACACTGAAGCTTTCTTT.

This chain connects TRBV28 to TRBJ2-3; D is ambiguous. The CDR3 has 14 residues. Deletions cut 6 bases from V and 2 bases from J, with 12 bases between. Germline V CDR1 and CDR2: MDHEN, SYDVKM. CDR3 sequence (DNA): TGTGCCAGCAGCCCCCCCCTTTCCACAGATACGCAGTATTTT. Amino acids: CASSPPLSTDTQYF.

The V call is TRBV7-9, the J call TRBJ2-5; D is unclear. Germline V gene sequence: CDR1 SEHNR, CDR2 FQNEAQ (reference sequence). V lost 3 bases and J lost 4, with 9 bases in between. The CDR3 has 13 residues. The CDR3 DNA is TGTGCCAGCAGCTTGGATGGCGTAGAGACCCAGTACTTC. This gives the protein CASSLDGVETQYF.

The V gene is TRBV13, the J gene TRBJ2-3; D might be TRBD2 (6 bases). Trimming took off 2 bases at V and 1 base at J, with 19 bases between the two ends. The CDR3 is 18 amino acids. Germline CDR1 is PRHDT and CDR2 is FYEKMQ (reference sequence). DNA of the CDR3: TGTGCCAGCAGCTTATTGGTAACGGGAGATGTAGGCACAGATACGCAGTATTTT. Translation gives CASSLLVTGDVGTDTQYF. The variable domain in full, with the rest retrieved from reference TRBV13 and TRBJ2-3, is AAGVIQSPRHLIKEKRETATLKCYPIPRHDTVYWYQQGPGQDPQFLISFYEKMQSDKGSIPDRFSAQQFSDYHSELNMSSLELGDSALYFCASSLLVTGDVGTDTQYFGPGTRLTVL.

This chain joins TRBV27 and TRBJ2-1; the match to TRBD2 covers 14 bases. Germline loops: CDR1 MNHEY, CDR2 SMNVEV (reference sequence). After removal of 6 bases from V and 1 base from J, the junction contained 8 bases not matched to a gene. This CDR3 is 18 amino acids long. The CDR3 DNA follows: TGTGCCAGCAGAAAGGGACTAGCGGGAGTGGGGTCCTACAATGAGCAGTTCTTC. Protein: CASRKGLAGVGSYNEQFF.

The chain couples TRBV11-2 to TRBJ2-7, with TRBD2 matching over 8 bases. The CDR3 is made up of 11 amino acids. The ends lost 5 bases at V and 6 bases at J; junction bases unmatched: 0. Looked up from germline, CDR1 is SGHAT and CDR2 is FQNNGV. The DNA for the CDR3 is TGTGCCAGCAGCCGGGGGGGCGAGCAGTACTTC. Residues: CASSRGGEQYF.

The chain employs TRBV19 and TRBJ1-1; D not certain. V was clipped by 3 bases and J by 0 bases, with 5 bases between them. This CDR3 region has 13 residues. Germline V lookup: CDR1 LNHDA, CDR2 SQIVND (reference sequence). The CDR3 DNA is TGTGCCAGTAGTATTGGCATGAACACTGAAGCTTTCTTT. Its translation: CASSIGMNTEAFF.

The chain carries TRBV28 and TRBJ2-7; 8 bases align to TRBD2. Germline values: CDR1 MDHEN, CDR2 SYDVKM. J was trimmed by 5 bases and V by 2 bases; bases with no gene match: 17. The CDR3 length is 18 residues. The CDR3 protein is CASSLPASGPLRWDEQYF. The CDR3 DNA sequence: TGTGCCAGCAGTTTACCCGCTAGCGGGCCCCTACGGTGGGACGAGCAGTACTTC. Complete variable domain (other parts from reference TRBV28 and TRBJ2-7): DVKVTQSSRYLVKRTGEKVFLECVQDMDHENMFWYRQDPGLGLRLIYFSYDVKMKEKGDIPEGYSVSREKKERFSLILESASTNQTSMYLCASSLPASGPLRWDEQYFGPGTRLTVT.

The chain couples TRBV4-1 to TRBJ2-1, with TRBD2 identical over 9 bases. CDR1 MGHRA and CDR2 YSYEKL come from the germline V gene. Losses at the gene ends were 0 bases for V and 6 bases for J; bases not matched to a gene: 9. The CDR3 contains 17 residues. The CDR3 here is CASSQELRTSDLNEQFF. The CDR3 DNA reads TGCGCCAGCAGCCAAGAATTGCGGACTAGCGATCTCAATGAGCAGTTCTTC.

This chain joins TRBV7-9 and TRBJ2-7, with 10 bases identical to TRBD1. The CDR3 has 15 amino acids. Germline values: CDR1 SEHNR, CDR2 FQNEAQ (reference sequence). With 5 bases clipped from V and 0 bases from J, the junction kept 4 bases outside the gene matches. The DNA for the CDR3 is TGTGCCAGCAGCCCCCGGGACAGGGGCTCCTACGAGCAGTACTTC. It translates to CASSPRDRGSYEQYF. Filled out from reference TRBV7-9 and TRBJ2-7, the complete variable domain reads DTGVSQNPRHKITKRGQNVTFRCDPISEHNRLYWYRQTLGQGPEFLTYFQNEAQLEKSRLLSDRFSAERPKGSFSTLEIQRTEQGDSAMYLCASSPRDRGSYEQYFGPGTRLTVT.

CDR3 sequence (DNA): TGTGCCAGCAGTTATGGAGGGCGGCAAGAGACCCAGTACTTC. Amino acids: CASSYGGRQETQYF. The V call is TRBV27, the J call TRBJ2-5, with D maybe TRBD2 (6 bases). This CDR3 contains 14 residues. Trimming took 4 bases from V and 2 from J, leaving 11 bases between them. Germline-derived CDR1 and CDR2 are MNHEY and SMNVEV (reference sequence).

The CDR3 protein is CASSVLAGDTDTQYF. CDR3 DNA: TGTGCCAGCAGCGTACTAGCGGGAGATACAGATACGCAGTATTTT. The rearrangement links TRBV6-1 to TRBJ2-3; 11 nucleotides match TRBD2. Germline loops: CDR1 MNHNS, CDR2 SASEGT. J lost 3 bases, V lost 6 bases, and 5 bases had no gene match. The CDR3 totals 15 residues.

The chain links TRBV27 to TRBJ2-7; D may be TRBD1 or TRBD2 (7 bases each). Trimming cost V 2 bases and J 3 bases, with 20 bases left between them. This CDR3 region has 17 residues. Germline V gene sequence: CDR1 MNHEY, CDR2 SMNVEV (reference sequence). The DNA of the CDR3 is TGTGCCAGCAGTTTAGGTGCAGGGGGGGCGGACCGCTACGAGCAGTACTTC. It yields the protein CASSLGAGGADRYEQYF.

The V gene is TRBV9, the J gene TRBJ2-2, with D possibly TRBD1 on 6 matching bases. V shed 4 bases and J shed 3 bases, with 19 bases lying between them. The germline gives CDR1 SGDLS, CDR2 YYNGEE. CDR3 size: 17 residues. The CDR3 nucleotides read TGTGCCAGCAGCTTAAGCCGGACAGAGTCTCACACCGGGGAGCTGTTTTTT. Amino acid sequence: CASSLSRTESHTGELFF.

The chain couples TRBV11-3 to TRBJ2-2; TRBD2 matches 7 bases. This CDR3 spans 14 amino acids. CDR1 SGHNT and CDR2 YENEEA come from the germline V gene. Losses at the gene ends were 8 bases for V and 5 bases for J; bases not matched to a gene: 8. This CDR3 reads CASGEGGRTGELFF. In DNA form, the CDR3 reads TGTGCCAGCGGGGAGGGCGGGAGAACCGGGGAGCTGTTTTTT. The variable domain in full, completed from reference TRBV11-3 and TRBJ2-2, reads EAGVVQSPRYKIIEKKQPVAFWCNPISGHNTLYWYLQNLGQGPELLIRYENEEAVDDSQLPKDRFSAERLKGVDSTLKIQPAELGDSAVYLCASGEGGRTGELFFGEGSRLTVL.

The rearrangement joins TRBV7-9 to TRBJ2-7; 7 bases match TRBD1. V trimming: 0 bases; J trimming: 2 bases; junction bases outside the gene matches: 4. The CDR3 is 15 residues long. The germline gives CDR1 SEHNR, CDR2 FQNEAQ (reference sequence). The chain's CDR3 is CASSLAGQGAYEQYF. The DNA of the CDR3 is TGTGCCAGCAGCTTAGCCGGGCAGGGGGCCTACGAGCAGTACTTC.

V is TRBV11-2 and J is TRBJ2-7, with 10 positions matching TRBD1. Germline trimming cut 5 bases from V and 7 bases from J; bases unmatched to any gene: 14. The CDR3 extends over 16 amino acids. Germline CDR1 reads SGHAT; CDR2 reads FQNNGV. CDR3 in DNA: TGTGCCAGCAGCCAACGGACAGGGGGACTGAGGCAGGAGCAGTACTTC. It yields the protein CASSQRTGGLRQEQYF.

This chain connects TRBV28 to TRBJ2-1; 8 bases fit TRBD1. Germline values: CDR1 MDHEN, CDR2 SYDVKM. The CDR3 extends over 13 amino acids. Trimming removed 7 bases from V and 5 bases from J; junction bases left unmatched: 4. The CDR3 spells CASNPTGDNEQFF. In DNA, the CDR3 is TGTGCCAGCAATCCGACAGGGGACAATGAGCAGTTCTTC.

This clone was found once. The rearrangement links TRBV6-5 to TRBJ1-5; no reliable D call. CDR3 length: 15 residues. Germline assignment: CDR1 MNHEY and CDR2 SVGAGI. V was trimmed by 7 bases and J by 12 bases, leaving 25 bases between them. CDR3 coding DNA: TGTGCCAGCACCGACGGCCCGACCTCTCTTCACCTCCAGCATTTT. Its protein is CASTDGPTSLHLQHF.

V usage is TRBV7-8 and J usage is TRBJ1-1; D ambiguous. Trimming removed 5 bases from V and 1 base from J, with 8 bases in between. CDR1 and CDR2 from the germline V gene are SGHVS and FQNEAQ. The CDR3 has 13 residues. The CDR3 coding sequence is TGTGCCAGCAGCCGACTGGCGAACACTGAAGCTTTCTTT. It yields the protein CASSRLANTEAFF.

The DNA of the CDR3 is TGTGCCAGCAGCGCGACAGTGTTTTCGGCGGGCTACCAAGAGACCCAGTACTTC. Translation gives CASSATVFSAGYQETQYF. This chain connects TRBV9 to TRBJ2-5; D may match TRBD1 or TRBD2 (5 bases each). This CDR3 is 18 amino acids long. V was pared by 3 bases and J by 0 bases, with 21 bases between. Germline CDR1 SGDLS, CDR2 YYNGEE.

V is TRBV6-6 and J is TRBJ1-5; D remains ambiguous. Per germline, CDR1 MNHNY and CDR2 SVGAGI (reference sequence). This CDR3 spans 14 amino acids. Trimming took 0 bases from V and 0 from J, leaving 3 bases between them. CDR3 nucleotides: TGTGCCAGCAGTTACTCCAATAGCAATCAGCCCCAGCATTTT. Translating it yields CASSYSNSNQPQHF.

The chain employs TRBV5-1 and TRBJ2-1; 11 bases agree with TRBD2. The V and J ends lost 0 bases and 7 bases, in that order; junction bases with no gene match: 12. The germline V gene encodes CDR1 SGHRS and CDR2 YFSETQ. This CDR3 region has 18 residues. The CDR3 DNA follows: TGCGCCAGCAGCTTGGTCTTGGGTCTAGCGGGAGGAGAAAATGAGCAGTTCTTC. The encoded protein is CASSLVLGLAGGENEQFF.

The chain couples TRBV25-1 to TRBJ2-3; TRBD1 is a possible D gene (5 bases). V gave up 3 bases and J gave up 6 bases, with 22 bases separating them. The germline V gene encodes CDR1 MGHDK and CDR2 SYGVNS. This CDR3 has 17 residues. Written as DNA, the CDR3 is TGTGCCAGCAGTGACTTAAATCCCGCAGGGTTGACGGATACGCAGTATTTT. Translated, it gives CASSDLNPAGLTDTQYF.

V usage is TRBV7-7 and J usage is TRBJ1-2; 8 bases match TRBD1. Germline assignment: CDR1 SSHAT and CDR2 FNYEAQ (reference sequence). There are 15 residues in the CDR3. Germline trimming cut 5 bases from V and 5 bases from J; bases unmatched to any gene: 10. The CDR3 nucleotides read TGTGCCAGCAGCCCGATTGACAGGGGCCTTTATGGCTACACCTTC. Encoded protein: CASSPIDRGLYGYTF.

The chain employs TRBV27 and TRBJ2-7; no clear D. Germline V CDR1 and CDR2: MNHEY, SMNVEV (reference sequence). The V end lost 4 bases, the J end lost 5 bases, and 6 bases lay between the germline ends. The CDR3 has 11 amino acids. This CDR3 reads CASSSPHEQYF. CDR3 nucleotides: TGTGCCAGCAGTTCCCCCCACGAGCAGTACTTC.

The rearrangement uses TRBV4-1 and TRBJ2-7, with D possibly matching TRBD2 (5 bases). Germline values: CDR1 MGHRA, CDR2 YSYEKL. The CDR3 contains 14 residues. Trimming pared 1 base from V and 3 bases from J, leaving 10 bases between. The CDR3 DNA reads as TGCGCCAGCAGCCAAGTTAGCGAGCTCTACGAGCAGTACTTC. This gives the protein CASSQVSELYEQYF.

The DNA for the CDR3 is TGTGCCAGTACCGAGGGACAGGCCCTCATGGGAGAGCAGTACTTC. Residues: CASTEGQALMGEQYF. V and J are TRBV19 and TRBJ2-7, with 8 nucleotides matching TRBD1. Looked up from germline, CDR1 is LNHDA and CDR2 is SQIVND (reference sequence). CDR3 length: 15 residues. V shed 7 bases, J shed 7 bases, and the junction held 15 bases outside the gene matches.

This clone came up once. The gene calls are TRBV10-3 and TRBJ1-2, with unresolved D. Germline CDR1 and CDR2: ENHRY and SYGVKD. This CDR3 contains 14 residues. Trimming pared 8 bases from V and 8 bases from J, leaving 21 bases between. CDR3 DNA: TGTGCCATCGGATTGGAGGGAGGGATGGGGGGCTACACCTTC. Translation: CAIGLEGGMGGYTF.